This T cell receptor (beta chain) was sequenced during a study of shared clonotypes between healthy human individuals. The study, taken as a whole, reports: Relative to clonotypes present in all four donors, those not shared had lower generation probabilities. For naive CD4 cells, around 5.1% of clonotypes were shared across a handful of donors.

Assay used: immunoSEQ multiplex PCR; TCRdb lists only in-frame clones, some missing. The table shows approximately 2,200,000 clones, with around 93% occurring only once. In the naive CD8 group, cells lacked CD45RO and were positively selected for CCR7, so terminally differentiated effector memory CD45RA+ cells were left out. Remarks on this clone: What it binds is unknown.

V was pared by 4 bases and J by 7 bases, with 21 bases between. Germline V gene sequence: CDR1 SGDLS, CDR2 YYNGEE. The CDR3 spans 16 residues. The receptor was derived from a man aged 18 to 29 in good health. Some clones in this sample may be carry-over from other donors' samples. Sequenced sample: naive CD8+ T cells from PBMCs. The V and J genes are TRBV9 and TRBJ1-3; D unresolved. The CDR3 here is CASSPGEAPIENTIYF. The DNA of the CDR3 is TGTGCCAGCAGCCCCGGCGAAGCTCCCATCGAGAACACCATATATTTT.